The 15 T cell receptor beta chains listed next were all sequenced from one sample in a study of PD-1 blockade in classical Hodgkin lymphoma (TCRdb year 2020). The sample's time point label, in plain terms: cycle 2 day 1 (C2D1) of nivolumab. Every trial patient had relapsed following autologous stem cell transplantation, and prior brentuximab vedotin exposure was what differed among cohorts A, B and C. Receptors were amplified or captured by the immunoSEQ multiplex PCR assay. TCRdb provides this immuneACCESS table in a form limited to in-frame rearrangements. Some clones are lacking; in checked studies, under half of them reflect an unresolved V gene, and why the rest are absent is not known. The sample profile shows nearly 60,000 clones; 80% to 95% of them were found once. The top ten clonotypes cover less than 11% of the sample. Specimen: peripheral blood mononuclear cells (PBMCs), collected before the second cycle of nivolumab. The receptor source for this set is a human donor with classical Hodgkin lymphoma.

The chain has TRBV4-2 and TRBJ2-1; 7 nucleotides align to TRBD2. The V gene end was trimmed by 0 bases and the J gene end by 6 bases; junction bases not matched to a gene: 14. Germline V gives CDR1 LGHNA, CDR2 YNFKEQ. CDR3 length: 18 amino acids. CDR3 protein: CASSQDSYGLAVINEQFF. The CDR3, as DNA: TGTGCCAGCAGCCAAGATTCGTACGGGCTAGCGGTCATCAATGAGCAGTTCTTC.

A note on this clone: The junction departs from germline at one end; a sequencing error may be responsible. V usage is TRBV30 and J usage is TRBJ1-4; D unclear. The CDR3 totals 14 residues. The germline gives CDR1 GTSNPN, CDR2 SVGIG (reference sequence). In nucleotides, the CDR3 is TGTGCCTGGAGTGTAGAGAGCACTATTGAAAAACTGTTTTTT. Protein: CAWSVESTIEKLFF. The full variable domain, in which reference TRBV30 and TRBJ1-4 provide the parts outside the CDR3, is SQTIHQWPATLVQPVGSPLSLECTVEGTSNPNLYWYRQAAGRGLQLLFYSVGIGQISSEVPQNLSASRPQDRQFILSSKKLLLSDSGFYLCAWSVESTIEKLFFGSGTQLSVL.

This clone was seen once. This chain links TRBV2 with TRBJ2-7; D may be TRBD1 or TRBD2 (5 bases each). This CDR3 comprises 18 residues. V was trimmed by 2 bases and J by 0 bases, leaving 20 bases between them. Germline V gene sequence: CDR1 SNHLY, CDR2 FYNNEI. The CDR3 DNA follows: TGTGCCAGCAGTGAACCCGGTGTGGGGGTGAGGAGCTCCTACGAGCAGTACTTC. Protein sequence: CASSEPGVGVRSSYEQYF.

The chain recombines TRBV6-1 with TRBJ1-5; D not resolved. CDR1 MNHNS and CDR2 SASEGT come from the germline V gene. With 6 bases removed from V and 0 bases from J, the gap between germline ends came to 12 bases. The CDR3 extends over 15 amino acids. CDR3 bases: TGTGCCAGCAGCGACCTGGTGAATAGCAATCAGCCCCAGCATTTT. This gives the protein CASSDLVNSNQPQHF.

This chain connects TRBV27 to TRBJ1-3, with D unclear. Germline loops: CDR1 MNHEY, CDR2 SMNVEV (reference sequence). V shed 3 bases and J shed 4 bases, with 7 bases lying between them. CDR3 size: 13 residues. This chain's CDR3 is CASSFGEGNTIYF. DNA of the CDR3: TGTGCCAGCAGTTTCGGGGAAGGAAACACCATATATTTT.

The V call is TRBV10-3, the J call TRBJ1-1, with 7 bases that match TRBD1. Germline-derived CDR1 and CDR2 are ENHRY and SYGVKD. V lost 6 bases and J lost 3; bases outside the gene matches: 16. This CDR3 is built from 17 residues. The CDR3 region is CAIRDRDLERVDTEAFF. The CDR3 region has the DNA TGTGCCATCAGAGACAGGGATTTGGAGAGGGTGGACACTGAAGCTTTCTTT.

The chain joins TRBV6-5 to TRBJ1-1; perhaps TRBD1 as D (5 bases). With 0 bases removed from V and 5 bases from J, the gap between germline ends came to 10 bases. CDR3 length: 14 residues. Germline V CDR1 and CDR2: MNHEY, SVGAGI. CDR3: CASSYSMAGTEAFF. CDR3 sequence (DNA): TGTGCCAGCAGTTACTCGATGGCAGGGACTGAAGCTTTCTTT.

This chain connects TRBV5-1 to TRBJ2-3; 7 positions match TRBD1. The CDR3 covers 20 residues. Germline assignment: CDR1 SGHRS and CDR2 YFSETQ. V trimming: 0 bases; J trimming: 0 bases; junction bases outside the gene matches: 16. CDR3 amino acids: CASSLEDTYTAQGSTDTQYF. The CDR3 DNA follows: TGCGCCAGCAGCTTGGAGGACACGTATACCGCACAGGGGAGCACAGATACGCAGTATTTT.

This clone appeared a few times. The CDR3 region has the DNA TGTGCCAGCACTACCCGGGGAGGGGGAGATGGCGGGGAGCTGTTTTTT. This sequence encodes CASTTRGGGDGGELFF. The chain joins TRBV27 to TRBJ2-2; the D gene is possibly TRBD2 (7 bases). The germline V gene encodes CDR1 MNHEY and CDR2 SMNVEV (reference sequence). The CDR3 totals 16 residues. Trimming took 7 bases from V and 7 from J, leaving 22 bases between them.

As to this clone: Distinct nucleotide sequences in the sample also encode this CDR3. DNA for the CDR3: TGTGCCAGCTCACCACTTGGACAGGGGGGTTTTCAAGAGACCCAGTACTTC. This gives the protein CASSPLGQGGFQETQYF. This chain joins TRBV18 and TRBJ2-5; 10 nucleotides agree with TRBD1. Germline loops: CDR1 KGHSH, CDR2 LQKENI. J was trimmed by 2 bases and V by 1 base; bases with no gene match: 7. This CDR3 spans 17 amino acids. The complete variable domain, with remaining parts taken from reference TRBV18 and TRBJ2-5, reads NAGVMQNPRHLVRRRGQEARLRCSPMKGHSHVYWYRQLPEEGLKFMVYLQKENIIDESGMPKERFSAEFPKEGPSILRIQQVVRGDSAAYFCASSPLGQGGFQETQYFGPGTRLLVL.

This chain connects TRBV5-1 to TRBJ1-4; D may be TRBD1 (6 bases). V was shortened by 2 bases and J by 8 bases, with 13 bases between the two germline ends. The CDR3 is made up of 14 amino acids. Per germline, CDR1 SGHRS and CDR2 YFSETQ. CDR3 residues: CASSFGQSDEKLFF. DNA for the CDR3: TGCGCCAGCAGCTTCGGACAGAGTGACGAAAAACTGTTTTTT.

In this sample, this clone turned up once. The chain combines TRBV7-9 with TRBJ2-5; D ambiguous. The V end was cut by 5 bases, the J end by 5 bases, with 9 bases between. This CDR3 has 12 residues. Germline CDR1 SEHNR, CDR2 FQNEAQ (reference sequence). The CDR3 spells CASSHRRETQYF. The CDR3 nucleotides read TGTGCCAGCAGCCATAGACGGGAGACCCAGTACTTC.

The chain links TRBV19 to TRBJ1-4; weak D call: TRBD1 (5 bases). The germline CDR1 and CDR2 sequences are LNHDA and SQIVND (reference sequence). Trimming took 5 bases from V and 5 from J, leaving 15 bases between them. The CDR3 length is 15 residues. The CDR3 nucleotides read TGTGCCAGTAGTTCTTCCGGGACGGACAATGAAAAACTGTTTTTT. Protein product: CASSSSGTDNEKLFF.

This chain links TRBV9 with TRBJ1-2; D is unclear. Germline V gene lookup returns CDR1 SGDLS and CDR2 YYNGEE. The CDR3 totals 15 residues. The ends were cut back, 3 bases at V and 4 bases at J, with 16 bases in the middle. DNA of the CDR3: TGTGCCAGCAGCGAAGACTATGGGTCGTCCTATGGCTACACCTTC. The encoded protein is CASSEDYGSSYGYTF.

The rearrangement joins TRBV7-9 to TRBJ2-3; tentatively, D is TRBD1 (6 bases). Trimming took off 5 bases at V and 1 base at J, with 19 bases between the two ends. CDR3 length equals 17 residues. Germline V gene lookup returns CDR1 SEHNR and CDR2 FQNEAQ (reference sequence). CDR3 DNA sequence: TGTGCCAGCAGCCCATCCCCGACAGGTCAGGGCACAGATACGCAGTATTTT. This sequence encodes CASSPSPTGQGTDTQYF. Full variable domain (rest looked up from reference TRBV7-9 and TRBJ2-3): DTGVSQNPRHKITKRGQNVTFRCDPISEHNRLYWYRQTLGQGPEFLTYFQNEAQLEKSRLLSDRFSAERPKGSFSTLEIQRTEQGDSAMYLCASSPSPTGQGTDTQYFGPGTRLTVL.